The 32 T cell receptor beta chains reported below all come from one sample, sequenced in a study of blood T cell repertoires in COVID-19 (dated by TCRdb to 2020 to 2021). Receptor libraries were prepared by the immunoSEQ multiplex PCR assay. TCRdb's version of the immuneACCESS table is confined to in-frame rearrangements and falls short of the full clone set. An unresolved V gene accounts for under half of the shortfall where checked; the remainder is of unknown origin. In this sample the table shows 100,000 or so clones, 91% of which occur a single time. In total, the top ten clones hold approximately 15% of the sample. The sequenced material came from peripheral blood. These receptors were collected from a man aged 45-65 years with acute or convalescent COVID-19.

The gene calls are TRBV19 and TRBJ2-5, with 11 bases identical to TRBD1. V trimming: 4 bases; J trimming: 5 bases; junction bases outside the gene matches: 3. Germline V gene lookup returns CDR1 LNHDA and CDR2 SQIVND (reference sequence). The CDR3 has 14 residues. This CDR3 reads CASSKDRGHETQYF. The CDR3 DNA sequence: TGTGCCAGTAGTAAGGACAGGGGGCATGAGACCCAGTACTTC.

In DNA, the CDR3 is TGTGCCAGCAGTGAGTACAGGGAGAATTCACCCCTCCACTTT. It is translated as CASSEYRENSPLHF. The genes are TRBV6-4 and TRBJ1-6, with TRBD1 as a possible D gene (6 bases). Germline loops: CDR1 MRHNA, CDR2 SNTAGT. The CDR3 has 14 amino acids. The ends were cut back, 3 bases at V and 7 bases at J, with 10 bases in the middle.

This chain uses TRBV21-1 with TRBJ1-1; the DNA was not compared with TRBD1, the D call given in the table. TRBV21-1 is noted as a pseudogene. The CDR3 length is 16 residues. CDR3 DNA sequence: TGTGCCAGCAGCAAATACAGGCCCACGGACAACACTGAAGCTTTCTTT. Amino acids: CASSKYRPTDNTEAFF.

This clone occurred a few times. The J gene is TRBJ1-4, the V gene TRBV5-1; 7 nucleotides match TRBD1. The CDR3 length is 15 residues. V lost 1 base, J lost 2 bases, and 2 bases stayed unmatched. The germline gives CDR1 SGHRS, CDR2 YFSETQ. In DNA, the CDR3 is TGCGCCAGCAGCTTGTCGACAGGGACTAATGAAAAACTGTTTTTT. It is translated as CASSLSTGTNEKLFF.

The chain employs TRBV7-9 and TRBJ1-3, with D possibly matching TRBD1 (5 bases). The CDR3 covers 14 residues. Trimming removed 1 base at V and 8 bases at J, with 12 bases between. Germline lookup yields CDR1 SEHNR and CDR2 FQNEAQ (reference sequence). CDR3 sequence: CASSLEGLTDTIYF. CDR3 in DNA: TGTGCCAGCAGCTTAGAGGGGTTGACGGACACCATATATTTT.

The gene calls are TRBV4-1 and TRBJ2-7, with TRBD1 as a possible D gene (6 bases). Trimming took 0 bases from V and 5 from J, leaving 8 bases between them. CDR3 size: 13 residues. The germline V gene encodes CDR1 MGHRA and CDR2 YSYEKL. The CDR3 nucleotides are TGCGCCAGCAGCCAAGACAACAGGGACGAGCAGTACTTC. Amino acids: CASSQDNRDEQYF.

This rearrangement joins TRBV27 to TRBJ1-4; 7 bases are a match to TRBD1. The germline CDR1 and CDR2 sequences are MNHEY and SMNVEV (reference sequence). The length of the CDR3 is 14 residues. The V gene end was trimmed by 2 bases and the J gene end by 4 bases; junction bases not matched to a gene: 1. In nucleotides, the CDR3 is TGTGCCAGCAGTTTACGGGACAGTAATGAAAAACTGTTTTTT. It is translated as CASSLRDSNEKLFF.

The gene calls are TRBV4-3 and TRBJ2-2; maybe TRBD2 (5 bases). Germline V gene lookup returns CDR1 LGHNA and CDR2 YSLEER. This CDR3 spans 14 amino acids. Between the trimmed V and J ends, which lost 0 bases and 4 bases, there was a span of 6 bases. The CDR3 DNA reads as TGCGCCAGCAGCCAAGAGGCGGGCACCGGGGAGCTGTTTTTT. Its translation is CASSQEAGTGELFF.

The rearrangement joins TRBV5-8 to TRBJ2-7; no firm D call. There are 12 residues in the CDR3. Germline V gene sequence: CDR1 SGHTS, CDR2 YDEGEE. V lost 5 bases and J 3 bases, leaving 9 bases between the germline ends. CDR3 amino acids: CASSSQSYEQYF. As DNA, the CDR3 is TGTGCCAGCAGTTCACAGAGCTACGAGCAGTACTTC. Full variable domain (rest looked up from reference TRBV5-8 and TRBJ2-7): EAGVTQSPTHLIKTRGQQATLRCSPISGHTSVYWYQQALGLGLQFLLWYDEGEERNRGNFPPRFSGRQFPNYSSELNVNALELEDSALYLCASSSQSYEQYFGPGTRLTVT.

The chain's CDR3 is CASSPIPGQTSTIYF. CDR3 DNA sequence: TGCGCCAGCAGCCCGATACCGGGACAGACGAGCACCATATATTTT. V is TRBV5-1 and J is TRBJ1-3; TRBD1 matches 7 bases. The length of the CDR3 is 15 residues. Germline V CDR1 and CDR2: SGHRS, YFSETQ. The trim removed 4 bases at V and 9 bases at J, leaving 13 bases unmatched.

The chain is built from TRBV5-1 and TRBJ2-5; D is perhaps TRBD2 (5 bases). CDR3 length equals 14 residues. From germline, CDR1 is SGHRS and CDR2 YFSETQ. Between the trimmed V and J ends, which lost 2 bases and 5 bases, there was a span of 13 bases. The CDR3 region is CASSFGSGGETQYF. The CDR3 DNA sequence: TGCGCCAGCAGCTTCGGGTCAGGAGGTGAGACCCAGTACTTC.

V is TRBV5-1 and J is TRBJ2-7, with TRBD1 as a possible D gene (6 bases). The germline V and J ends were trimmed by 2 bases and 3 bases, with 12 bases remaining between them. This CDR3 spans 14 amino acids. The germline V gene encodes CDR1 SGHRS and CDR2 YFSETQ. The DNA of the CDR3 is TGCGCCAGCAGCTTTGCCGGACAGAGCTACGAGCAGTACTTC. Translated: CASSFAGQSYEQYF.

The chain carries TRBV1 and TRBJ1-3; no check of the table's D call, TRBD1, against the DNA was made. TRBV1 is described as a pseudogene. This CDR3 has 15 amino acids. The CDR3 DNA sequence: TGCACCAGCCTCCCGGTGAGACACTCTGGAAACACCATATATTTT. It yields the protein CTSLPVRHSGNTIYF.

The V gene is TRBV5-1, the J gene TRBJ2-5; 9 bases map to TRBD1. The CDR3 length is 15 residues. From germline, CDR1 is SGHRS and CDR2 YFSETQ. Unmatched junction bases numbered 7, after V lost 4 bases and J lost 3 bases. The DNA of the CDR3 is TGCGCCAGCAGCAGGTCCGGGACAGGGAAAGAGACCCAGTACTTC. It specifies CASSRSGTGKETQYF.

The chain has TRBV7-8 and TRBJ2-7, with D maybe TRBD2 (7 bases). CDR3 size: 14 residues. The V and J ends lost 1 base and 5 bases respectively, with 12 bases between them. Per germline, CDR1 SGHVS and CDR2 FQNEAQ. The CDR3 here is CASSLGGGADEQYF. As DNA, the CDR3 is TGTGCCAGCAGCTTAGGAGGGGGGGCGGACGAGCAGTACTTC.

V usage is TRBV5-5 and J usage is TRBJ2-6; weak D call: TRBD1 (6 bases). The CDR3 runs to 15 residues. V dropped 4 bases and J dropped 1 base, with 9 bases sitting between them. Per germline, CDR1 SGHKS and CDR2 YYEKEE (reference sequence). Here the CDR3 reads CASSPQGSGANVLTF. CDR3 in DNA: TGTGCCAGCAGCCCACAGGGATCTGGGGCCAACGTCCTGACTTTC.

The CDR3 loop is CASRITGGSYEQYF. CDR3 nucleotides: TGTGCCAGCAGAATCACAGGGGGCAGCTACGAGCAGTACTTC. V gene TRBV6-5 combines with J gene TRBJ2-7; 9 nucleotides agree with TRBD1. Germline V CDR1 and CDR2: MNHEY, SVGAGI. V was pared by 6 bases and J by 3 bases, with 6 bases of the junction left unmatched. This CDR3 comprises 14 residues.

The V call is TRBV4-2, the J call TRBJ2-7; D gene uncertain. The V gene lost 0 bases and the J gene lost 2 bases, with 11 bases spanning the gap. Germline values: CDR1 LGHNA, CDR2 YNFKEQ. This CDR3 spans 15 amino acids. This CDR3 is CASSQDLAATYEQYF. CDR3 coding DNA: TGTGCCAGCAGCCAAGACTTGGCGGCCACCTACGAGCAGTACTTC.

The V call is TRBV5-5, the J call TRBJ2-7; D might be TRBD1 (6 bases). V was pared by 2 bases and J by 2 bases, with 11 bases between. This CDR3 region has 14 residues. Germline lookup yields CDR1 SGHKS and CDR2 YYEKEE (reference sequence). CDR3 sequence reads: CASSFTGSTYEQYF. In DNA form, the CDR3 reads TGTGCCAGCAGCTTTACAGGGTCGACCTACGAGCAGTACTTC.

The chain couples TRBV5-1 to TRBJ1-2, with TRBD1 as a possible D gene (5 bases). V was shortened by 7 bases and J by 6 bases, with 13 bases between the two germline ends. CDR3 size: 12 residues. The V gene's germline CDR1 is SGHRS and CDR2 YFSETQ. The CDR3 nucleotides are TGCGCCAGCTTGGGAGGGGATCATGGCTACACCTTC. It is translated as CASLGGDHGYTF.

This clone was seen only once. The rearrangement links TRBV6-2 or TRBV6-3 to TRBJ2-1; 15 bases fit TRBD2. Trimming took 5 bases from V and 1 from J; bases not matched to a gene: 12. The CDR3 is made up of 20 amino acids. Germline values: CDR1 MNHEY, CDR2 SVGEGT. For the CDR3, the DNA is TGTGCCAGCAGTGACGCTCCCGGGACTAGCGGGGGGTCTTCCTACAATGAGCAGTTCTTC. It specifies CASSDAPGTSGGSSYNEQFF.

The chain is built from TRBV28 and TRBJ1-5; 7 nucleotides match TRBD1. V lost 5 bases to trimming and J lost 6 bases; unmatched junction nucleotides: 7. The CDR3 has 14 residues. CDR1 and CDR2 (germline): MDHEN, SYDVKM. The CDR3 DNA follows: TGTGCCAGCAGTATAACAGGGGTCCCTCAGCCCCAGCATTTT. This translates into CASSITGVPQPQHF.

The chain carries TRBV5-1 and TRBJ1-1; a possible D gene is TRBD1 (5 bases). V was trimmed by 3 bases and J by 9 bases, leaving 15 bases between them. Germline CDR1 is SGHRS and CDR2 is YFSETQ. The CDR3 is 13 residues long. The CDR3 region is CASSSEGTSQAFF. CDR3 coding DNA: TGCGCCAGCAGCTCCGAAGGGACTTCTCAAGCTTTCTTT.

The V and J genes are TRBV10-3 and TRBJ2-4; 8 bases fit TRBD1. V shed 5 bases and J 10 bases; nucleotides not matched to a gene: 10. The CDR3 consists of 14 residues. Germline loops: CDR1 ENHRY, CDR2 SYGVKD. The CDR3 region is CAISPTTGAVIQYF. The CDR3 DNA is TGTGCCATCAGTCCTACGACAGGGGCGGTAATTCAGTACTTC.

V usage is TRBV29-1 and J usage is TRBJ1-5; D is unclear. Germline lookup yields CDR1 SQVTM and CDR2 ANQGSEA. The V and J ends lost 4 bases and 3 bases respectively, with 10 bases between them. The CDR3 has 13 residues. The CDR3 nucleotides are TGCAGCGTTGGGGAGACCCCCAATCAGCCCCAGCATTTT. Amino acid sequence: CSVGETPNQPQHF.

The chain carries TRBV7-2 and TRBJ1-5; TRBD1 agrees at 7 bases. This CDR3 comprises 15 residues. The germline gives CDR1 SGHTA, CDR2 FQGNSA. V lost 5 bases and J lost 5; bases outside the gene matches: 9. CDR3 sequence: CASSRQTGLDQPQHF. The CDR3 DNA follows: TGTGCCAGCAGCCGGCAGACAGGGCTTGATCAGCCCCAGCATTTT.

The chain is built from TRBV19 and TRBJ2-2; TRBD2 is a possible D gene (5 bases). Looked up from germline, CDR1 is LNHDA and CDR2 is SQIVND (reference sequence). Between the trimmed V and J ends, which lost 3 bases and 7 bases, there was a span of 15 bases. This CDR3 region has 15 residues. The CDR3 region is CASSIAGSGSGELFF. In DNA, the CDR3 is TGTGCCAGTAGTATCGCCGGGTCGGGGAGCGGGGAGCTGTTTTTT. The full variable domain, its missing parts supplied by reference TRBV19 and TRBJ2-2, is DGGITQSPKYLFRKEGQNVTLSCEQNLNHDAMYWYRQDPGQGLRLIYYSQIVNDFQKGDIAEGYSVSREKKESFPLTVTSAQKNPTAFYLCASSIAGSGSGELFFGEGSRLTVL.

The chain recombines TRBV27 with TRBJ2-5; 7 nucleotides align to TRBD1. This CDR3 has 16 amino acids. Germline V gene sequence: CDR1 MNHEY, CDR2 SMNVEV (reference sequence). With V trimmed by 8 bases and J by 4 bases, 16 bases remained unmatched. The CDR3 protein is CASCAEGGSVGETQYF. The DNA of the CDR3 is TGTGCCAGCTGCGCGGAAGGGGGCTCGGTAGGAGAGACCCAGTACTTC.

V and J are TRBV5-1 and TRBJ1-1; the D is unclear. Germline CDR1 is SGHRS and CDR2 is YFSETQ. The CDR3 spans 18 residues. V was shortened by 1 base and J by 5 bases, with 24 bases between the two germline ends. Here the CDR3 reads CASSLRARTSTRETEAFF. The DNA for the CDR3 is TGCGCCAGCAGCTTGAGGGCGCGCACCTCAACCCGGGAGACTGAAGCTTTCTTT.

The chain has TRBV6-7 and TRBJ1-5; D not resolved. TRBV6-7 is an open reading frame, and its role is uncertain. Deletions cut 4 bases from V and 2 bases from J, with 21 bases between. This CDR3 is 18 amino acids long. The CDR3 spells CASSSPCLEIPRNQPQHF. In nucleotides, the CDR3 is TGTGCCAGCAGTTCCCCGTGCCTCGAGATCCCCCGCAATCAGCCCCAGCATTTT.

This clone was seen a few times. The chain employs TRBV6-2 or TRBV6-3 and TRBJ1-6; D is ambiguous. V shed 1 base and J shed 6 bases, with 10 bases lying between them. Per germline, CDR1 MNHEY and CDR2 SVGEGT. The CDR3 has 15 residues. The CDR3 protein is CASSYYGGPNSPLHF. Written as DNA, the CDR3 is TGTGCCAGCAGTTACTACGGAGGACCTAATTCACCCCTCCACTTT.

This clone was picked up one time. The V gene is TRBV18, the J gene TRBJ1-2; the match to TRBD1 covers 7 bases. CDR1 KGHSH and CDR2 LQKENI come from the germline V gene. The trim removed 1 base at V and 6 bases at J, leaving 11 bases unmatched. The CDR3 contains 16 residues. For the CDR3, the DNA is TGTGCCAGCTCACCACTCGACAGGGCCGTGGCCCATGGCTACACCTTC. Translating it yields CASSPLDRAVAHGYTF.